This T cell receptor beta chain was sequenced during a study of T cell responses to AZD1222 COVID-19 vaccine. Whole-study results and caveats: The repertoires were collected only after the peak T cell response. The breadth and depth of Spike-specific TCRs increased once two AZD1222 doses had been given.

CDR3 length: 12 amino acids. V lost 3 bases to trimming and J lost 7 bases, with 9 bases between them. In germline, CDR1 is SGHNT, CDR2 YENEEA. With regard to this clone: Its specificity is not known.

Profiled with immunoSEQ multiplex PCR; TCRdb holds only in-frame clones, not every one. This repertoire shows more than 100,000 clones, 85% found once; its top ten account for 7.9%. V gene TRBV11-3 combines with J gene TRBJ1-1; D uncertain. The source material was peripheral blood, sampled 28 days after the second dose of the MenACWY control vaccine. The source of this sequence is an adult who received the MenACWY meningococcal vaccine as a control. The CDR3 sequence: CASSFPGDEAFF. The CDR3 DNA reads as TGTGCCAGCAGCTTTCCAGGAGATGAAGCTTTCTTT.